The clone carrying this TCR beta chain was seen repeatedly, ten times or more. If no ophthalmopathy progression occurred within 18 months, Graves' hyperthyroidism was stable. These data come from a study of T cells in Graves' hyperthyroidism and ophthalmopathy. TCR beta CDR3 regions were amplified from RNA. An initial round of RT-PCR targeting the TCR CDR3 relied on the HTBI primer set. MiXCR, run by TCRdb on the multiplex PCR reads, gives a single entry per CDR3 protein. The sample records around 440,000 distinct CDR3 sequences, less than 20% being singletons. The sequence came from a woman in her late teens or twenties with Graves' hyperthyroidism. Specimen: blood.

CDR3 region: CATSRDLASGDEQFF. The CDR3 DNA reads TGTGCCACCAGCAGAGATCTCGCTAGCGGCGATGAGCAGTTCTTC. The chain has TRBV15 and TRBJ2-1, with TRBD2 identical over 7 bases. Looked up from germline, CDR1 is LNHNV and CDR2 is YYDKDF (reference sequence). The CDR3 is 15 residues long. J lost 8 bases, V lost 0 bases, and 7 bases had no gene match. The whole variable domain, filled in from reference TRBV15 and TRBJ2-1, reads DAMVIQNPRYQVTQFGKPVTLSCSQTLNHNVMYWYQQKSSQAPKLLFHYYDKDFNNEADTPDNFQSRRPNTSFCFLDIRSPGLGDTAMYLCATSRDLASGDEQFFGPGTRLTVL.